This T cell receptor beta chain was sequenced during a study of T cell responses to AZD1222 COVID-19 vaccine. Trimming took 4 bases from V and 5 from J, leaving 11 bases between them. This CDR3 region has 14 residues. Germline-derived CDR1 and CDR2 are SGHNT and YENEEA. The protocol was immunoSEQ multiplex PCR, while the TCRdb copy is restricted to in-frame clones and leaves out a portion. The table records around 100,000 clones, approximately 89% of them present only once. Sequenced material: peripheral blood, taken on day 0 of MenACWY control vaccination. The clonotype was recovered from an adult in good health. This chain links TRBV11-3 with TRBJ2-2, with D possibly matching TRBD1 (6 bases). The CDR3 nucleotides read TGTGCCAGCAGCTCCGATACAGGGACCGGGGAGCTGTTTTTT. Amino acid sequence: CASSSDTGTGELFF.